In this sample, the clone carrying this T cell receptor (beta chain) turned up many times. What it binds is unknown. V dropped 1 base and J dropped 0 bases, with 13 bases sitting between them. This CDR3 has 16 residues. Looked up from germline, CDR1 is LGHNA and CDR2 is YNFKEQ. The data derive from a study of early T cells in non-severe SARS-CoV-2 infection. Study-level points and caveats: VDJdb-based matching was biased toward anti-spike CD8 responses and missed private and CD4 specificities.

Individual cDNA molecules received unique molecular identifiers. TCRdb recomputed calls from the 5' RACE reads with MiXCR, one row per CDR3 protein. The data show 60,000 or so distinct CDR3 sequences, roughly 12% seen once. This receptor was identified in an adult who was a healthcare worker with PCR-confirmed SARS-CoV-2 infection or an uninfected control (not recorded which). The chain employs TRBV4-2 and TRBJ2-7, with D perhaps given as TRBD1 or TRBD2 (5 bases each). The sample was whole blood. The CDR3 DNA reads as TGTGCCAGCAGCCAAGGTGAGGGGTGGAGCTCCTACGAGCAGTACTTC. Protein: CASSQGEGWSSYEQYF.